The 17 T cell receptor beta chains reported below all come from one sample, sequenced in a study of T cell responses to AZD1222 COVID-19 vaccine. Sequencing used immunoSEQ multiplex PCR; TCRdb keeps in-frame clones, though not all of them. The sample yields roughly 99,000 clones, about nine tenths seen once. The sequenced sample was peripheral blood, obtained 28 days after the second AZD1222 dose. The receptor set was obtained from an adult who received the AZD1222 COVID-19 vaccine.

The chain carries TRBV11-2 and TRBJ2-1, with D possibly matching TRBD2 (6 bases). CDR1 is SGHAT, CDR2 FQNNGV, per germline. The CDR3 runs 15 residues. V was clipped by 5 bases and J by 8 bases, with 19 bases between them. Here the CDR3 reads CASSLRGAGRDEQFF. The CDR3 DNA reads as TGTGCCAGCAGCCTTCGCGGGGCAGGGAGAGATGAGCAGTTCTTC.

This chain uses TRBV28 with TRBJ1-1; 8 bases fit TRBD1. The CDR3 covers 15 residues. The V gene's germline CDR1 is MDHEN and CDR2 SYDVKM. V was clipped by 5 bases and J by 5 bases; unmatched bases: 10. The CDR3 protein is CASSPRRGQGTEAFF. DNA for the CDR3: TGTGCCAGCAGTCCCCGCAGGGGGCAGGGGACTGAAGCTTTCTTT.

Comment on this clone: Distinct nucleotide sequences in the sample also encode this CDR3. This chain joins TRBV19 and TRBJ2-7, with unresolved D. Germline CDR1 reads LNHDA; CDR2 reads SQIVND (reference sequence). CDR3 length: 11 residues. Deletions cut 1 base from V and 7 bases from J, with 5 bases between. The chain's CDR3 is CASSIGHEQYF. In DNA, the CDR3 is TGTGCCAGTAGTATAGGTCATGAGCAGTACTTC.

This clone was detected once. This CDR3 is CASSPFAGDYYGYTF. Written as DNA, the CDR3 is TGTGCCAGCAGTCCCTTCGCGGGCGATTACTATGGCTACACCTTC. The rearrangement uses TRBV27 and TRBJ1-2; unclear D gene. The V gene's germline CDR1 is MNHEY and CDR2 SMNVEV (reference sequence). The CDR3 length is 15 residues. With 5 bases removed from V and 3 bases from J, the gap between germline ends came to 16 bases.

This chain joins TRBV29-1 and TRBJ1-1, with 7 nucleotides matching TRBD1. The ends lost 7 bases at V and 5 bases at J; junction bases unmatched: 10. The CDR3 extends over 13 amino acids. Germline values: CDR1 SQVTM, CDR2 ANQGSEA. In nucleotides, the CDR3 is TGCAGCGGCACCCGGGACAGCCCAACTGAAGCTTTCTTT. Its translation is CSGTRDSPTEAFF.

The rearrangement links TRBV7-2 to TRBJ1-2; unclear D gene. Trimming stripped 1 base from V and 4 bases from J, with 10 bases between. CDR1 SGHTA and CDR2 FQGNSA come from the germline V gene. The CDR3 totals 14 residues. CDR3 nucleotide sequence: TGTGCCAGCAGCTTAGATTCAGGACCCTATGGCTACACCTTC. It specifies CASSLDSGPYGYTF.

This clone was observed a handful of times. The chain joins TRBV18 to TRBJ1-2; D is unresolved. The CDR3 spans 13 residues. Germline CDR1 and CDR2: KGHSH and LQKENI. Trimming pared 5 bases from V and 4 bases from J, leaving 11 bases between. CDR3 nucleotides: TGTGCCAGCTCAATTGAACGGGCCTATGGCTACACCTTC. Translation gives CASSIERAYGYTF.

The V call is TRBV5-8, the J call TRBJ2-7; TRBD1 is a possible D gene (6 bases). This CDR3 spans 15 amino acids. Germline-derived CDR1 and CDR2 are SGHTS and YDEGEE. The V and J ends lost 0 bases and 2 bases respectively, with 12 bases between them. Written as DNA, the CDR3 is TGTGCCAGCAGCTTGGTGGGGCAGGGGCCCTACGAGCAGTACTTC. Translating it yields CASSLVGQGPYEQYF.

This chain joins TRBV6-1 and TRBJ2-1, with 7 bases aligning to TRBD2. Trimming removed 3 bases from V and 0 bases from J; junction bases left unmatched: 2. The CDR3 sequence is 15 residues long. Germline V gene lookup returns CDR1 MNHNS and CDR2 SASEGT. The CDR3 nucleotides read TGTGCCAGCAGTGATGGCGGGAGCTCCTACAATGAGCAGTTCTTC. It yields the protein CASSDGGSSYNEQFF.

The rearrangement joins TRBV7-6 to TRBJ1-4; D is undetermined. This CDR3 is 16 amino acids long. Trimming stripped 3 bases from V and 7 bases from J, with 18 bases between. Germline V gene data show CDR1 as SGHVS and CDR2 as FNYEAQ. The CDR3 nucleotides are TGTGCCAGCAGCTTTTCCGCGCTCCCCATAGGTGAAAAACTGTTTTTT. Translation: CASSFSALPIGEKLFF.

The CDR3 DNA is TGTGCCAGCAGTTATCAACAAGGGTTGGAGACCCAGTACTTC. This sequence encodes CASSYQQGLETQYF. The chain combines TRBV7-2 with TRBJ2-5; D call uncertain. The CDR3 is made up of 14 amino acids. The germline CDR1 and CDR2 sequences are SGHTA and FQGNSA. V shed 6 bases and J shed 5 bases, with 16 bases lying between them.

The V call is TRBV28, the J call TRBJ1-4, with D possibly matching TRBD1 (5 bases). V was clipped by 2 bases and J by 8 bases, with 12 bases between them. Germline CDR1 reads MDHEN; CDR2 reads SYDVKM. There are 14 residues in the CDR3. The CDR3 DNA follows: TGTGCCAGCAGTTTAGGGACGTTGGGAGAAAAACTGTTTTTT. Translating gives CASSLGTLGEKLFF.

The rearrangement uses TRBV19 and TRBJ2-4; no firm D call. CDR1 is LNHDA, CDR2 SQIVND, per germline (reference sequence). Trimming left V 8 bases short and J 15 bases short, with 23 bases between. This CDR3 spans 13 amino acids. CDR3 loop: CASSPPPDLLLYF. The CDR3 DNA sequence: TGTGCCAGTTCCCCTCCCCCGGACCTACTTTTGTACTTC.

In DNA form, the CDR3 reads TGCGCCAGCAGCTGGACTAGCGGGACAGATACGCAGTATTTT. Its protein product is CASSWTSGTDTQYF. The J gene is TRBJ2-3, the V gene TRBV5-1, with TRBD2 identical over 11 bases. Germline loops: CDR1 SGHRS, CDR2 YFSETQ. CDR3 length: 14 amino acids. V was pared by 3 bases and J by 3 bases, with 0 bases of the junction left unmatched.

V usage is TRBV6-5 and J usage is TRBJ2-1, with 9 bases matching TRBD2. The CDR3 is 14 amino acids. V was pared by 9 bases and J by 9 bases, with 12 bases of the junction left unmatched. Germline CDR1 is MNHEY and CDR2 is SVGAGI. The CDR3 bases are TGTGCCAGTAGCGGCCTAGCGGGATTAGGTGAGCAGTTCTTC. This codes for CASSGLAGLGEQFF.

The chain recombines TRBV19 with TRBJ2-1, with 7 nucleotides matching TRBD1. The trim removed 5 bases at V and 4 bases at J, leaving 8 bases unmatched. The CDR3 is 15 amino acids. Germline V gives CDR1 LNHDA, CDR2 SQIVND (reference sequence). The CDR3 sequence: CASSPSDRSYNEQFF. The CDR3 DNA sequence: TGTGCCAGTAGTCCTTCGGACAGGTCGTACAATGAGCAGTTCTTC.

The chain couples TRBV7-9 to TRBJ2-1; D perhaps matches TRBD2 (6 bases). CDR1 SEHNR and CDR2 FQNEAQ come from the germline V gene (reference sequence). The CDR3 spans 15 residues. V was shortened by 3 bases and J by 0 bases, with 9 bases between the two germline ends. The CDR3 protein is CASSFSGSSYNEQFF. CDR3 bases: TGTGCCAGCAGCTTCAGCGGGTCCTCCTACAATGAGCAGTTCTTC.